This T cell receptor (beta chain) was identified during a study of blood T cell repertoires in COVID-19. Trimming removed 7 bases from V and 0 bases from J; junction bases left unmatched: 7. Germline V gene data show CDR1 as LNHNV and CDR2 as YYDKDF (reference sequence). The CDR3 is 16 amino acids. Study processing details: It was from reference gene primer amplification that nucleated cell counts were estimated. Repertoires were generated with immunoSEQ multiplex PCR, while TCRdb's copy carries only in-frame clones and drops some. Clone size and the V and J calls come from that table; the DNA yielded D and trimming. The repertoire consists of under 200,000 clones, with 86% occurring once and the leading ten covering about 10%.

The V gene is TRBV15, the J gene TRBJ1-5; 9 positions agree with TRBD1. This TCR was recovered from a woman aged 55-70 years with COVID-19, enrolled during active disease. The sequenced material came from peripheral blood. CDR3 DNA: TGTGCCACCACGCCCGGGACAGGGTATAGCAATCAGCCCCAGCATTTT. Amino acids: CATTPGTGYSNQPQHF.